The T cell receptor beta chain described here comes from a study of regulatory T cells in long-lasting Graves disease. Study in general: New Graves' disease cases had less than 3 months of antithyroid drugs.

This CDR3 contains 15 residues. CDR1 and CDR2 (germline): MNHEY, SVGEGT. Trimming removed 5 bases at V and 8 bases at J, with 19 bases between. This clonotype was counted only a few times. The time point was: newly diagnosed GD, antithyroid drugs for less than 3 months. The TCR library was made from RNA that had been extracted from PBMCs in TRIzol. Through Arm-PCR of CDR3 regions and iRepertoire HTBI primers, TCR beta libraries were built. TCRdb used MiXCR to reprocess the multiplex PCR reads, holding one entry per CDR3 protein. Of approximately 400,000 distinct CDR3 sequences listed, 15% are singletons. This sample also appeared in a second study, on T cells in Graves' hyperthyroidism and ophthalmopathy. That study adds: Thyroid ultrasound, orbital computed tomography, clinical symptoms, and serum thyroxine and TRAb underpinned diagnoses. Initially, a first-round RT-PCR of the TCR CDR3 employed the HTBI primer set. The model forecast ophthalmopathy, anticipating it by a median around 6.5 months before onset.

Sequencing was performed on peripheral blood mononuclear cells (PBMCs), taken at new diagnosis, from a patient treated with antithyroid drugs. The chain couples TRBV6-2 or TRBV6-3 to TRBJ2-1; weak D call: TRBD2 (5 bases). The TCR originated in a woman aged 30 to 39 with Graves disease. DNA of the CDR3: TGTGCCAGCAGTGACGGAACTGGCGGGTTCGATGAGCAGTTCTTC. As protein: CASSDGTGGFDEQFF.